These 2 T cell receptor beta chains were sequenced from one sample in a study of blood T cells in healthy people across ages. PCR was performed a second time for roughly 7 to 12 cycles using a sample-barcoded 5' primer and a J-beta primer mix. TCRdb used MiXCR to reprocess the 5' RACE reads, holding one entry per CDR3 protein. The sample holds roughly 1,800,000 distinct CDR3 sequences, around half seen once. The sequencing input was blood. All receptors derive from a woman aged 40 to 50 in good health.

The chain recombines TRBV7-2 with TRBJ1-2, with 9 bases fitting TRBD1. There are 13 residues in the CDR3. Germline CDR1 is SGHTA and CDR2 is FQGNSA. V lost 5 bases to trimming and J lost 5 bases; unmatched junction nucleotides: 3. The CDR3 here is CASSVDRGYGYTF. CDR3 bases: TGTGCCAGCAGCGTCGACAGGGGGTATGGCTACACCTTC.

Many counts were recorded for this clonotype. This chain uses TRBV18 with TRBJ2-5, with TRBD2 matching over 10 bases. This CDR3 contains 17 residues. Germline V lookup: CDR1 KGHSH, CDR2 LQKENI. Unmatched junction bases numbered 12, after V lost 6 bases and J lost 2 bases. The CDR3 bases are TGTGCCAGCTCCGCTATTCGACTAGCGGGCCCACAAGAGACCCAGTACTTC. Translation: CASSAIRLAGPQETQYF.